Below are 25 T cell receptor beta chains sequenced from a single sample in a study of blood T cell repertoires in COVID-19. Sequencing was performed with immunoSEQ multiplex PCR; in TCRdb, only in-frame clones are kept and a portion is missing. The data show approximately 210,000 clones, 80% to 85% seen once. The sequenced sample consisted of PBMCs or T cells enriched from blood (not recorded which). The receptors here all came from a woman aged 45-65 years with acute COVID-19.

The rearrangement joins TRBV19 to TRBJ1-4; D gene uncertain. The CDR3 covers 15 residues. Per germline, CDR1 LNHDA and CDR2 SQIVND (reference sequence). V shed 6 bases and J shed 7 bases, with 18 bases lying between them. The CDR3 nucleotides read TGTGCCAGTAGCCCCCATCGGGAAAATCTTGAAAAACTGTTTTTT. Its translation: CASSPHRENLEKLFF.

The chain carries TRBV18 and TRBJ2-2, with D maybe TRBD2 (6 bases). The CDR3 has 16 residues. The V gene lost 2 bases and the J gene lost 0 bases, with 10 bases spanning the gap. Looked up from germline, CDR1 is KGHSH and CDR2 is LQKENI. This CDR3 is CASSPMGGANTGELFF. DNA of the CDR3: TGTGCCAGCTCACCAATGGGCGGGGCGAACACCGGGGAGCTGTTTTTT. Filled out from reference TRBV18 and TRBJ2-2, the complete variable domain reads NAGVMQNPRHLVRRRGQEARLRCSPMKGHSHVYWYRQLPEEGLKFMVYLQKENIIDESGMPKERFSAEFPKEGPSILRIQQVVRGDSAAYFCASSPMGGANTGELFFGEGSRLTVL.

The V call is TRBV6-2 or TRBV6-3, the J call TRBJ1-1; D gene uncertain. Between the trimmed V and J ends, which lost 3 bases and 11 bases, there was a span of 19 bases. The CDR3 is 14 residues long. Germline assignment: CDR1 MNHEY and CDR2 SVGEGT. The CDR3 reads CASSYESIGFRAFF. The CDR3 DNA follows: TGTGCCAGCAGTTATGAATCTATTGGCTTCAGGGCTTTCTTT.

The V gene is TRBV27, the J gene TRBJ2-7; TRBD1 might be the D (6 bases). Between the trimmed V and J ends, which lost 5 bases and 2 bases, there was a span of 16 bases. Germline V CDR1 and CDR2: MNHEY, SMNVEV (reference sequence). The CDR3 totals 15 residues. The CDR3 sequence: CASSSFVQGPYEQYF. CDR3 nucleotide sequence: TGTGCCAGCAGTAGTTTCGTACAGGGTCCCTACGAGCAGTACTTC.

The rearrangement uses TRBV11-3 and TRBJ2-5; weak D call: TRBD2 (5 bases). The CDR3 runs to 15 residues. In germline, CDR1 is SGHNT, CDR2 YENEEA. The V end lost 3 bases, the J end lost 3 bases, and 14 bases lay between the germline ends. The CDR3 coding sequence is TGTGCCAGCAGCTTTTCCGGAGCGACTAAAGAGACCCAGTACTTC. It codes for CASSFSGATKETQYF.

The count of this clone is one. V gene TRBV7-9 combines with J gene TRBJ2-5; 9 bases are a match to TRBD1. V lost 5 bases and J lost 5; bases outside the gene matches: 15. The CDR3 length is 17 residues. In germline, CDR1 is SEHNR, CDR2 FQNEAQ (reference sequence). The CDR3 sequence is CASSPNRDRESGETQYF. DNA of the CDR3: TGTGCCAGCAGCCCAAACCGGGACAGGGAATCTGGGGAGACCCAGTACTTC.

This clone was observed once. V is TRBV12-3 or TRBV12-4 and J is TRBJ2-7; D remains ambiguous. Trimming cost V 3 bases and J 2 bases, with 8 bases left between them. This CDR3 is built from 13 residues. CDR3 coding DNA: TGTGCCAGCAGTTTTCAGGCAGCCTACGAGCAGTACTTC. This gives the protein CASSFQAAYEQYF.

The chain uses TRBV19 and TRBJ2-5, with D possibly matching TRBD1 (7 bases). The CDR3 sequence is 15 residues long. Germline CDR1 and CDR2: LNHDA and SQIVND (reference sequence). V dropped 5 bases and J dropped 5 bases, with 18 bases sitting between them. Here the CDR3 DNA reads TGTGCCAGTAGTCCGGACACAGGGGCGGGGGAGACCCAGTACTTC. Encoded protein: CASSPDTGAGETQYF.

CDR3 region: CASSMTSATTQYF. CDR3 in DNA: TGTGCCAGCAGCATGACTAGCGCGACGACCCAGTACTTC. The V gene is TRBV7-2, the J gene TRBJ2-5; 8 bases match TRBD2. After removal of 5 bases from V and 7 bases from J, the junction contained 6 bases not matched to a gene. The CDR3 is made up of 13 amino acids. CDR1 and CDR2 from the germline V gene are SGHTA and FQGNSA. Variable domain in full (rest from reference TRBV7-2 and TRBJ2-5): GAGVSQSPSNKVTEKGKDVELRCDPISGHTALYWYRQSLGQGLEFLIYFQGNSAPDKSGLPSDRFSAERTGGSVSTLTIQRTQQEDSAVYLCASSMTSATTQYFGPGTRLLVL.

The chain employs TRBV4-1 and TRBJ1-5; 9 bases fit TRBD1. Germline V CDR1 and CDR2: MGHRA, YSYEKL. The CDR3 totals 17 residues. Trimming at V came to 0 bases and at J to 2 bases, leaving 5 bases not matched to a gene. The CDR3 region has the DNA TGCGCCAGCAGCCAAGATCAGAGACAGGGGGGCAATCAGCCCCAGCATTTT. Translation gives CASSQDQRQGGNQPQHF.

The chain recombines TRBV20-1 with TRBJ1-2; D gene ambiguous. The length of the CDR3 is 11 residues. In germline, CDR1 is DFQATT, CDR2 SNEGSKA (reference sequence). Trimming left V 6 bases short and J 2 bases short, with 7 bases between. CDR3 loop: CSARENYGYTF. The CDR3 nucleotides read TGCAGTGCGCGGGAGAACTATGGCTACACCTTC.

The chain is built from TRBV13 and TRBJ2-7, with TRBD1 matching 8 bases. With 7 bases clipped from V and 6 bases from J, the junction kept 5 bases outside the gene matches. This CDR3 region has 12 residues. Germline V gene sequence: CDR1 PRHDT, CDR2 FYEKMQ (reference sequence). CDR3 DNA sequence: TGTGCCAGCACCAAGGGGACAGGCGAGCAGTACTTC. As protein: CASTKGTGEQYF.

This chain uses TRBV11-2 with TRBJ2-3; 8 bases agree with TRBD2. This CDR3 comprises 16 residues. V dropped 5 bases and J dropped 0; count of bases not matched to a gene: 7. CDR1 SGHAT and CDR2 FQNNGV come from the germline V gene. The DNA for the CDR3 is TGTGCCAGCAGCCCTAACAGCGGGAGTAGCACAGATACGCAGTATTTT. Translation: CASSPNSGSSTDTQYF.

This clone has more than one count but fewer than ten. The chain couples TRBV10-3 to TRBJ2-3, with 9 bases identical to TRBD2. The trim removed 0 bases at V and 4 bases at J, leaving 8 bases unmatched. This CDR3 is built from 17 residues. CDR1 and CDR2 from the germline V gene are ENHRY and SYGVKD. CDR3 sequence (DNA): TGTGCCATCAGTGAGTCGGCTAGCGGGAATCCTGCAGATACGCAGTATTTT. Its translation: CAISESASGNPADTQYF.

The rearrangement joins TRBV28 to TRBJ2-7; 13 bases are a match to TRBD2. V was clipped by 5 bases and J by 3 bases; unmatched bases: 4. CDR1 MDHEN and CDR2 SYDVKM come from the germline V gene. The CDR3 is 15 amino acids. The CDR3 DNA is TGTGCCAGCAGTCCCGGGACTAGCGGGGACTACGAGCAGTACTTC. Its translation is CASSPGTSGDYEQYF.

The chain recombines TRBV28 with TRBJ2-7; weak D call: TRBD2 (6 bases). V lost 7 bases and J 2 bases, leaving 18 bases between the germline ends. The CDR3 loop spans 15 amino acids. CDR1 and CDR2 (germline): MDHEN, SYDVKM. The CDR3 loop reads CASTSSASAPYEQYF. The DNA for the CDR3 is TGTGCCAGCACATCGTCGGCTAGCGCTCCCTACGAGCAGTACTTC.

The rearrangement joins TRBV5-1 to TRBJ2-3; TRBD2 matches 12 bases. V shed 2 bases, J shed 2 bases, and the junction held 12 bases outside the gene matches. CDR3 length equals 19 residues. CDR1 and CDR2 from the germline V gene are SGHRS and YFSETQ. The CDR3 region is CASSFSGATSGGYTDTQYF. CDR3 bases: TGCGCCAGCAGCTTCTCTGGGGCCACTAGCGGGGGGTACACAGATACGCAGTATTTT.

The V gene is TRBV7-9, the J gene TRBJ2-1; the D is unclear. Trimming removed 8 bases from V and 8 bases from J, with 13 bases in between. The CDR3 loop spans 12 amino acids. The germline CDR1 and CDR2 sequences are SEHNR and FQNEAQ (reference sequence). The CDR3 DNA is TGTGCCAGCGCCTCGCTAGAGCATGAGCAGTTCTTC. It specifies CASASLEHEQFF.

The sample holds a few counts of this clone. This chain joins TRBV5-4 and TRBJ2-2, with D unresolved. V dropped 3 bases and J dropped 0 bases, with 9 bases sitting between them. Germline lookup yields CDR1 SGHNT and CDR2 YYREEE (reference sequence). The CDR3 is 15 residues long. CDR3 nucleotides: TGTGCCAGCAGCTCCCGACTCGCGAACACCGGGGAGCTGTTTTTT. The encoded protein is CASSSRLANTGELFF.

There are a few counts of this clone. The chain employs TRBV5-3 and TRBJ2-7; 8 bases map to TRBD1. TRBV5-3 is known as an ORF, though its function is uncertain. The CDR3 extends over 17 amino acids. V dropped 4 bases and J dropped 6; count of bases not matched to a gene: 18. Here the CDR3 DNA reads TGTGCCAGAAGCCGGGTGTATCCTAACAGGGGGAGAGCCGAGCAGTACTTC. The encoded protein is CARSRVYPNRGRAEQYF.

The chain combines TRBV13 with TRBJ1-1, with unresolved D. Trimming pared 5 bases from V and 5 bases from J, leaving 15 bases between. Germline V gene data show CDR1 as PRHDT and CDR2 as FYEKMQ (reference sequence). The CDR3 runs 14 residues. The DNA of the CDR3 is TGTGCCAGCAGCCTGCGCGGGCAGCGAACTGAAGCTTTCTTT. Protein: CASSLRGQRTEAFF.

V is TRBV25-1 and J is TRBJ1-1, with 9 bases fitting TRBD1. Germline V lookup: CDR1 MGHDK, CDR2 SYGVNS. J lost 7 bases, V lost 7 bases, and 7 bases had no gene match. CDR3 length: 13 residues. This chain's CDR3 is CASTGTGRLEAFF. The CDR3 region has the DNA TGTGCCAGCACTGGGACAGGGCGGCTTGAAGCTTTCTTT.

The rearrangement links TRBV11-2 to TRBJ1-4, with 8 bases that match TRBD1. V shed 5 bases, J shed 3 bases, and the junction held 5 bases outside the gene matches. The CDR3 runs to 15 residues. The V gene's germline CDR1 is SGHAT and CDR2 FQNNGV. CDR3 residues: CASSPTGGANEKLFF. The CDR3 nucleotides read TGTGCCAGCAGCCCCACAGGGGGGGCTAATGAAAAACTGTTTTTT.

This chain uses TRBV6-2 or TRBV6-3 with TRBJ2-3; 8 bases line up with TRBD2. V lost 2 bases and J lost 8; bases outside the gene matches: 9. Germline CDR1 MNHEY, CDR2 SVGEGT. The CDR3 loop spans 15 amino acids. CDR3 region: CASSYGTRGSLTQYF. The CDR3 region has the DNA TGTGCCAGCAGTTACGGGACTAGAGGGAGCCTTACGCAGTATTTT.

The rearrangement joins TRBV27 to TRBJ1-6; 10 bases match TRBD1. The CDR3 sequence is 15 residues long. Germline CDR1 and CDR2: MNHEY and SMNVEV (reference sequence). V dropped 3 bases and J dropped 9; count of bases not matched to a gene: 5. CDR3 in DNA: TGTGCCAGCAGTTTCCAGACAGGGGGCATTTCACCCCTCCACTTT. It codes for CASSFQTGGISPLHF.